Listed here is a single T cell receptor (beta chain). This entry is derived from a study of PD-1 blockade in classical Hodgkin lymphoma. Every patient had relapsed following autologous stem cell transplantation, and cohorts differed in brentuximab vedotin exposure. The V and J ends lost 0 bases and 11 bases, in that order; junction bases with no gene match: 9. The CDR3 contains 14 residues. CDR1 and CDR2 (germline): ENHRY, SYGVKD. TCRdb's table, derived via immunoSEQ multiplex PCR, lists solely in-frame clones and lacks some. The profile shows 50,000 or so clones, 80% to 95% of them singletons. Sequences were derived from peripheral blood mononuclear cells (PBMCs), sampled before the second cycle of nivolumab. V and J are TRBV10-3 and TRBJ2-5, with TRBD1 matching over 7 bases. The TCR sequence derives from a human donor with classical Hodgkin lymphoma. The CDR3 DNA follows: TGTGCCATCAGTGAGTCCCTTTTTCCGGGACAGCAGTACTTC. Translating gives CAISESLFPGQQYF.